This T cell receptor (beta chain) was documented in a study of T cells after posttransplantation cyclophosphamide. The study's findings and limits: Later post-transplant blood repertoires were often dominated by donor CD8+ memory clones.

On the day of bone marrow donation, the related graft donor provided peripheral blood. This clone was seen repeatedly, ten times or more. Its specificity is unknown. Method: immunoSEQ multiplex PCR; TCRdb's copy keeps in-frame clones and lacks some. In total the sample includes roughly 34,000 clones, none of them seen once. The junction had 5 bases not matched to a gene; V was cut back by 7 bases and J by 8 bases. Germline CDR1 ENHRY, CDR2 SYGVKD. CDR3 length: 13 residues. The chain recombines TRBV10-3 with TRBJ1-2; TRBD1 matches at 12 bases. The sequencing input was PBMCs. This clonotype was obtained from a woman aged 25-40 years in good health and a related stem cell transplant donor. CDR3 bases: TGTGCCATCACCGAGGGACAGGGGGCCGGCTACACCTTC. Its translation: CAITEGQGAGYTF.